A single sample is the source of the 9 T cell receptor beta chains below, sequenced in a study of blood T cell repertoires in COVID-19. The data were produced by immunoSEQ multiplex PCR, yet TCRdb's version contains in-frame clones alone and is incomplete. Of about 200,000 clones listed, around 82% were seen once; the top ten hold less than 6%. The specimen was peripheral blood. These receptor sequences come from a woman between 70 and 85 years old with acute or convalescent COVID-19.

This clone was counted once. This sequence joins TRBV18 and TRBJ1-2, with 7 bases identical to TRBD1. V was clipped by 2 bases and J by 3 bases; unmatched bases: 0. The CDR3 is 13 residues long. The germline gives CDR1 KGHSH, CDR2 LQKENI. The DNA of the CDR3 is TGTGCCAGCTCACCAACAGGGGACTATGGCTACACCTTC. Translated, it gives CASSPTGDYGYTF.

Concerning this clone: Other DNA sequences in this specimen translate into the identical CDR3. In DNA, the CDR3 is TGTGCCATCAGTGGAGGGGGCTCCTACGAGCAGTACTTC. This sequence encodes CAISGGGSYEQYF. This chain connects TRBV10-3 to TRBJ2-7, with D possibly TRBD1 on 6 matching bases. This CDR3 spans 13 amino acids. The V and J ends lost 4 bases and 0 bases respectively, with 7 bases between them. From germline, CDR1 is ENHRY and CDR2 SYGVKD.

The rearrangement joins TRBV24-1 to TRBJ2-5; 16 bases match TRBD2. Germline-derived CDR1 and CDR2 are KGHDR and SFDVKD. V dropped 4 bases and J dropped 5; count of bases not matched to a gene: 6. This CDR3 spans 17 amino acids. The CDR3 loop is CATSDPGLAGGRETQYF. As DNA, the CDR3 is TGTGCCACCAGTGACCCGGGACTAGCGGGAGGGCGGGAGACCCAGTACTTC.

A few counts support this clone. The gene calls are TRBV28 and TRBJ2-3, with TRBD1 matching over 7 bases. Trimming cost V 6 bases and J 1 base; bases outside gene matches: 4. CDR1 is MDHEN and CDR2 is SYDVKM in the germline V gene. The CDR3 is 14 amino acids. This chain's CDR3 is CASSTTGGTDTQYF. CDR3 coding DNA: TGTGCCAGCAGCACAACAGGGGGCACAGATACGCAGTATTTT.

The rearrangement links TRBV7-6 to TRBJ2-1; possibly TRBD2 for D (6 bases). The CDR3 has 14 residues. Looked up from germline, CDR1 is SGHVS and CDR2 is FNYEAQ. Trimming pared 5 bases from V and 10 bases from J, leaving 18 bases between. Here the CDR3 reads CASSGLSSEWEQFF. The CDR3 nucleotides read TGTGCCAGCAGCGGCCTCTCTAGCGAATGGGAGCAGTTCTTC.

The chain has TRBV7-8 and TRBJ2-7; tentative D call: TRBD2 (5 bases). Germline CDR1 is SGHVS and CDR2 is FQNEAQ. V lost 1 base and J 3 bases, leaving 13 bases between the germline ends. This CDR3 is 15 amino acids long. CDR3 sequence (DNA): TGTGCCAGCAGCTTAGTATACACGGGAATCTACGAGCAGTACTTC. It is translated as CASSLVYTGIYEQYF.

This clone has more than one count but fewer than ten. CDR3: CASSPLAVSGRGSYEQYF. Written as DNA, the CDR3 is TGTGCCAGCAGCCCACTTGCGGTTAGCGGGAGAGGTTCCTACGAGCAGTACTTC. This chain links TRBV7-9 with TRBJ2-7; TRBD2 matches 9 bases. Unmatched junction bases numbered 15, after V lost 5 bases and J lost 1 base. CDR3 length equals 18 residues. Germline assignment: CDR1 SEHNR and CDR2 FQNEAQ (reference sequence).

The genes are TRBV30 and TRBJ1-1, with D maybe TRBD1 (6 bases). Germline CDR1 reads GTSNPN; CDR2 reads SVGIG (reference sequence). CDR3 length equals 11 residues. V was clipped by 3 bases and J by 4 bases, with 6 bases between them. The CDR3 is CAWRQGTEAFF. The CDR3 DNA reads as TGTGCCTGGAGACAGGGCACTGAAGCTTTCTTT.

The V call is TRBV5-4, the J call TRBJ2-1, with 7 nucleotides matching TRBD2. V shed 4 bases and J 8 bases; nucleotides not matched to a gene: 9. Germline assignment: CDR1 SGHNT and CDR2 YYREEE (reference sequence). The CDR3 has 14 residues. The CDR3 DNA is TGTGCCAGCAGCCCGGGGGGAGGTTGGGATGAGCAGTTCTTC. This gives the protein CASSPGGGWDEQFF.